The rows below give T cell receptor beta chains drawn from one sample of a study of shared clonotypes between healthy human individuals. Produced via immunoSEQ multiplex PCR; TCRdb's table is partial and in-frame only. The sample includes about 1.1 million clones, roughly 77% of them seen just once. The sample consisted of memory CD4+ T cells from PBMCs. All receptors come from a man younger than 35 in good health. Some clones in this sample may be carry-over from other donors' samples. CDR3s include the opening cysteine and the closing phenylalanine or tryptophan. A D gene is named only where the DNA matches it firmly. A row's size may be missing; if present it is once, few, many or a size class.

v_call: TRBV5-4; cdr3_length: 15; d_call: TRBD2; j_call: TRBJ2-7; clone_size: once; cdr3_nt: TGTGCCAGCAGCCCAGGACTAGCGGGATCAGGCGAGCAGTACTTC; cdr3_aa: CASSPGLAGSGEQYF
v_call: TRBV6-6; cdr3_length: 14; d_call: NA; j_call: TRBJ1-3; clone_size: NA; cdr3_nt: TGTGCCAGCTCAGCCGAAGGAACTGGAAACACCATATATTTT; cdr3_aa: CASSAEGTGNTIYF
v_call: TRBV28; cdr3_length: 17; d_call: NA; j_call: TRBJ2-3; clone_size: many; cdr3_nt: TGTGCCAGCAGTACCCCCTTCGGGATCCGGGACACAGATACGCAGTATTTT; cdr3_aa: CASSTPFGIRDTDTQYF
v_call: TRBV5-1; cdr3_length: 21; d_call: TRBD2; j_call: TRBJ2-1; clone_size: few; cdr3_nt: TGCGCCAGCAGCTCCCCTCTTGGCGGGACTAGCGGAGTCGGCTCCTACAATGAGCAGTTCTTC; cdr3_aa: CASSSPLGGTSGVGSYNEQFF
v_call: TRBV19; cdr3_length: 14; d_call: TRBD1; j_call: TRBJ1-5; clone_size: NA; cdr3_nt: TGTGCCAGTAGTAACGAACAGGGGCATCAGCCCCAGCATTTT; cdr3_aa: CASSNEQGHQPQHF
v_call: TRBV6-5; cdr3_length: 13; d_call: NA; j_call: TRBJ1-2; clone_size: NA; cdr3_nt: TGTGCCAGCACTCTTCTGGACAGCTATGGCTACACCTTC; cdr3_aa: CASTLLDSYGYTF
v_call: TRBV7-9; cdr3_length: 15; d_call: TRBD1; j_call: TRBJ1-5; clone_size: NA; cdr3_nt: TGTGCCAGCAGCTTAGGGGACAGGAGCAATCAGCCCCAGCATTTT; cdr3_aa: CASSLGDRSNQPQHF
v_call: TRBV9; cdr3_length: 15; d_call: NA; j_call: TRBJ2-1; clone_size: NA; cdr3_nt: TGTGCCAGCAGCGTAGACGGGTCAGCATACAATGAGCAGTTCTTC; cdr3_aa: CASSVDGSAYNEQFF
v_call: TRBV30; cdr3_length: 12; d_call: NA; j_call: TRBJ1-2; clone_size: NA; cdr3_nt: TGTGCCTGGAGTGGCAGGGGCTATGGCTACACCTTC; cdr3_aa: CAWSGRGYGYTF
v_call: TRBV19; cdr3_length: 15; d_call: TRBD1; j_call: TRBJ2-7; clone_size: NA; cdr3_nt: TGTGCCAGTAGTATAGATCCGGACAGGAGGTACGAGCAGTACTTC; cdr3_aa: CASSIDPDRRYEQYF
v_call: TRBV19; cdr3_length: 15; d_call: TRBD2; j_call: TRBJ2-7; clone_size: NA; cdr3_nt: TGTGCCAGTAGTGTCTCGGCTAGCGGCATATACGAGCAGTACTTC; cdr3_aa: CASSVSASGIYEQYF
v_call: TRBV28; cdr3_length: 18; d_call: NA; j_call: TRBJ2-3; clone_size: NA; cdr3_nt: TGTGCCAGCAGTCCCCTTACGCTTGTGAGCTTAATTACAGATACGCAGTATTTT; cdr3_aa: CASSPLTLVSLITDTQYF
v_call: TRBV27; cdr3_length: 18; d_call: TRBD1; j_call: TRBJ1-5; clone_size: NA; cdr3_nt: TGTGCCAGCAGTCCTCTCCTACCGGGACAGGGAAGAAAGGAGCCCCAGCATTTT; cdr3_aa: CASSPLLPGQGRKEPQHF
v_call: TRBV28; cdr3_length: 17; d_call: NA; j_call: TRBJ1-4; clone_size: once; cdr3_nt: TGTGCCAGCAGTCCCACGCTCCGGACGGACGATAATGAAAAACTGTTTTTT; cdr3_aa: CASSPTLRTDDNEKLFF
v_call: TRBV6-5; cdr3_length: 14; d_call: NA; j_call: TRBJ1-4; clone_size: NA; cdr3_nt: TGTGCCAGCAGTTACGACGGATTGAATGAAAAACTGTTTTTT; cdr3_aa: CASSYDGLNEKLFF